This T cell receptor beta chain was recorded in a study of Ad26.COV2.S vaccination and SARS-CoV-2 variants. Overall study context: Intramuscularly, Ad26.COV2.S was given either once or twice, 56 days apart. Study-wide results and limits: In vaccinated individuals, spike-specific CD8+ and CD4+ T cell responses reportedly displayed substantial breadth.

Treatment noted: some 19 received Ad26.COV2.S at low or high dose, single or two shots; about 5 received placebo; per-sample allocation not given. Collection of the samples took place on day 63 after the first injection of vaccine or placebo. The vaccine delivered Wuhan-strain SARS-CoV-2 spike through an Ad26 vector. Remarks on this clone: Its antigen is undetermined.

Sequenced by immunoSEQ multiplex PCR; TCRdb stores in-frame clones only, minus some. The sample shows approximately 300,000 clones, about 82% of them seen only once. The sample consisted of peripheral blood, taken in a trial of Ad26.COV2.S vaccine versus placebo. The source is a person aged 18 to 59 who received the Ad26.COV2.S COVID-19 vaccine or a placebo.

The CDR3 loop reads CLGLRNTEAFF. The CDR3 DNA follows: TGCTTAGGGTTGCGGAACACTGAAGCTTTCTTT. The chain combines TRBV20-1 with TRBJ1-1; unclear D gene. There are 11 residues in the CDR3. Germline CDR1 DFQATT, CDR2 SNEGSKA (reference sequence).